The clone carrying this T cell receptor beta chain was detected a few times. Its specificity is unknown. The CDR3 consists of 15 residues. V was cut by 5 bases and J by 2 bases, with 13 bases left in between. Germline V gene sequence: CDR1 SGHTA, CDR2 FQGTGA. TCRdb keeps only in-frame clones here, not all; method: immunoSEQ multiplex PCR. Among some 120,000 clones, roughly 89% were seen once, and the ten largest hold less than 30%. This record belongs to a study of T cell responses to AZD1222 COVID-19 vaccine. Broader study findings: Females outnumbered males among donors, who were mostly white British; clonal diversity was possibly underestimated.

This specimen consisted of peripheral blood, obtained on day 0 of AZD1222 vaccination. V is TRBV7-3 and J is TRBJ1-3; a possible D gene is TRBD1 (6 bases). The sequence was obtained from an adult in good health. The CDR3 DNA reads as TGTGCCAGCAGCCCTTCAGGGGCCCCTGGAAACACCATATATTTT. Translation gives CASSPSGAPGNTIYF. The whole variable domain, filled in from reference TRBV7-3 and TRBJ1-3, reads GAGVSQTPSNKVTEKGKYVELRCDPISGHTALYWYRQSLGQGPEFLIYFQGTGAADDSGLPNDRFFAVRPEGSVSTLKIQRTERGDSAVYLCASSPSGAPGNTIYFGEGSWLTVV.